The T cell receptor beta chain described here comes from a study of blood T cell repertoires in COVID-19. The overall study: There were acute and convalescent COVID-19 samples, and they came from the United States, Italy and Spain. T cells, B-cell-depleted T cells, or PBMCs supplied cDNA or gDNA.

As processed by the authors: The assay estimated nucleated cells by amplifying reference gene primers. Libraries were prepared by immunoSEQ multiplex PCR; TCRdb keeps only in-frame clonotypes and omits some of them. V and J calls and clone size are those listed in that table; D and trimming were worked out from the DNA. Among roughly 69,000 clones listed, approximately 80% were seen once. Trimming cost V 6 bases and J 4 bases, with 17 bases left between them. Germline CDR1 SQVTM, CDR2 ANQGSEA. The CDR3 runs 14 residues. This clone was detected only once. The receptor comes from a woman aged 45-65 years with acute or convalescent COVID-19. The sequenced sample was peripheral blood. The chain uses TRBV29-1 and TRBJ2-3; D is undetermined. CDR3 DNA sequence: TGCAGCGTCGAACCCCCAGACGGAGCAGATACGCAGTATTTT. As protein: CSVEPPDGADTQYF.